The clone carrying this TCR beta chain was recorded only once. Measured with immunoSEQ multiplex PCR; TCRdb has only the in-frame clones, and not every one. This table holds 250,000 to 350,000 clones, about nine tenths found once. The data derive from a study of blood T cell repertoires in COVID-19. V lost 6 bases and J 1 base, leaving 9 bases between the germline ends. The CDR3 is 14 amino acids. CDR1 MNHEY and CDR2 SVGAGI come from the germline V gene. The sequence derives from a man aged 18 to 29 with active or convalescent COVID-19. Specimen: peripheral blood. V is TRBV6-5 and J is TRBJ2-2; TRBD1 is a possible D gene (5 bases). The DNA for the CDR3 is TGTGCCAGCAGCCACGACAGGAACACCGGGGAGCTGTTTTTT. Protein sequence: CASSHDRNTGELFF.